The source of this T cell receptor (beta chain) is a study of graft-versus-host responses after intestinal transplantation. The overall study: Transplant types were multivisceral, liver-intestinal, or isolated intestinal. The study gave all recipients anti-thymocyte globulin induction, then tacrolimus and steroids for about 3 years.

On this clone: Antigen specificity is unknown.

Using immunoSEQ multiplex PCR, the repertoire was profiled, and TCRdb retains in-frame clones only, with some absent. The sample comprises approximately 49,000 clones, more than 70% of which are singletons, and 0.55% to 0.8% rests with the top ten. Germline loops: CDR1 SEHNR, CDR2 FQNEAQ (reference sequence). The CDR3 covers 18 residues. V lost 2 bases and J 0 bases, leaving 19 bases between the germline ends. The V and J genes are TRBV7-9 and TRBJ1-1; tentatively, D is TRBD1 (5 bases). The sequence derives from a human donor who was the organ donor for an intestinal transplant. Specimen: unstimulated CD4+ T cells sorted from spleen or lymph node cells, collected before transplant. This chain's CDR3 is CASSLLDLSGNMNTEAFF. CDR3 bases: TGTGCCAGCAGCTTATTAGATCTATCAGGGAACATGAACACTGAAGCTTTCTTT.